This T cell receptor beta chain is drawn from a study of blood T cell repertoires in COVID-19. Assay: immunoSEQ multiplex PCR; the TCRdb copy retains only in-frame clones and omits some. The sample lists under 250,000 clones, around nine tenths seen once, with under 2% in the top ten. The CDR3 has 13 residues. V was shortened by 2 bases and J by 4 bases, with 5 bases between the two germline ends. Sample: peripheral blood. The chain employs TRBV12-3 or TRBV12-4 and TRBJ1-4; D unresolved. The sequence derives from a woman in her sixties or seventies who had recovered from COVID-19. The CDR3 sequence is CASSLLVNEKLFF. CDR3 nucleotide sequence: TGTGCCAGCAGTTTATTAGTTAATGAAAAACTGTTTTTT.